One T cell receptor (beta chain) is described in this entry. Antigen specificity is unknown. Sequenced by immunoSEQ multiplex PCR; TCRdb stores in-frame clones only, minus some. There are roughly 700,000 clones in the sample; around 89% occur only once, and approximately 1.5% lies in the top ten. This entry is derived from a study of Ad26.COV2.S vaccination and SARS-CoV-2 variants. V lost 6 bases, J lost 5 bases, and 17 bases lay in between. Germline CDR1 reads WNHNN; CDR2 reads SYGVQD (reference sequence). This CDR3 is 14 amino acids long. Study conclusions and caveats: TCR breadth and depth analyses may have underestimated total T cell responses.

Treatment given: approximately 18 received Ad26.COV2.S at low or high dose, single or two shots; roughly five received placebo; per-sample allocation not given. Collection of the samples took place on day 63 after the first injection of vaccine or placebo. The source material was peripheral blood, sampled in a trial of Ad26.COV2.S vaccine versus placebo. This rearrangement joins TRBV10-1 to TRBJ2-7; D unclear. The receptor was derived from a person aged 18-65 years who received the Ad26.COV2.S COVID-19 vaccine or a placebo. In nucleotides, the CDR3 is TGCGCCAGCAGCCCAGGCTTTAGGAAGCACGAGCAGTACTTC. The encoded protein is CASSPGFRKHEQYF.